This entry lists 24 T cell receptor beta chains sequenced from one sample in a study of blood T cell repertoires in COVID-19. Only in-frame clones appear in the TCRdb table, and some are missing; sequencing was by immunoSEQ multiplex PCR. Here the sample spans about 160,000 clones, approximately 78% being singletons. The specimen sequenced was peripheral blood. The receptor set was obtained from a human donor in a cohort sampled during active COVID-19.

J is TRBJ2-3 and V is TRBV19; TRBD2 matches 10 bases. Germline assignment: CDR1 LNHDA and CDR2 SQIVND (reference sequence). The V segment lost 5 bases and the J segment 6 bases; nucleotides outside the gene matches: 11. The CDR3 loop spans 16 amino acids. CDR3 DNA sequence: TGTGCCAGTAGTCTCCGTCTAGCGGGAGTTGGGGATACGCAGTATTTT. Its protein product is CASSLRLAGVGDTQYF.

The gene calls are TRBV19 and TRBJ2-3, with D perhaps matching TRBD2 (5 bases). Germline V gene sequence: CDR1 LNHDA, CDR2 SQIVND (reference sequence). V lost 3 bases and J lost 4, with 14 bases in between. This CDR3 contains 15 residues. The CDR3 is CASSIEGAAADTQYF. The CDR3, as DNA: TGTGCCAGTAGTATCGAGGGAGCTGCCGCAGATACGCAGTATTTT.

This clone was found once. The chain links TRBV7-2 to TRBJ2-1; TRBD2 matches 8 bases. J was trimmed by 6 bases and V by 0 bases; bases with no gene match: 7. The CDR3 extends over 16 amino acids. Germline values: CDR1 SGHTA, CDR2 FQGNSA. CDR3 amino acids: CASSLASAGGPNEQFF. The CDR3 DNA sequence: TGTGCCAGCAGCTTAGCATCCGCGGGAGGACCCAATGAGCAGTTCTTC.

The genes are TRBV11-3 and TRBJ2-2, with a weak D call TRBD1 (5 bases). The CDR3 is 14 residues long. V lost 7 bases, J lost 6 bases, and 15 bases lay in between. CDR1 is SGHNT, CDR2 YENEEA, per germline. The CDR3 loop is CASTLRVGAGELFF. The CDR3 coding sequence is TGTGCCAGCACCCTACGGGTAGGGGCCGGGGAGCTGTTTTTT.

This sequence joins TRBV11-3 and TRBJ2-2; TRBD1 might be the D (6 bases). The length of the CDR3 is 16 residues. Germline assignment: CDR1 SGHNT and CDR2 YENEEA. Trimming took 2 bases from V and 7 from J, leaving 17 bases between them. The CDR3 DNA reads as TGTGCCAGCAGCTTAATGCCGGGACATGGTTTCGGGGAGCTGTTTTTT. This encodes CASSLMPGHGFGELFF.

V gene TRBV10-1 combines with J gene TRBJ2-2, with D possibly matching TRBD1 (5 bases). CDR1 and CDR2 from the germline V gene are WNHNN and SYGVQD (reference sequence). CDR3 length equals 16 residues. V shed 3 bases and J shed 1 base, with 12 bases lying between them. The CDR3 here is CASSDRTLMNTGELFF. CDR3 DNA: TGCGCCAGCAGTGACCGGACATTAATGAACACCGGGGAGCTGTTTTTT.

The chain links TRBV4-3 to TRBJ1-2; TRBD1 aligns across 9 bases. The length of the CDR3 is 16 residues. The V gene end was trimmed by 7 bases and the J gene end by 4 bases; junction bases not matched to a gene: 13. Germline V CDR1 and CDR2: LGHNA, YSLEER. The CDR3, as DNA: TGCGCCAGCATGTCATTCACCGGGACAGGGACCTATGGCTACACCTTC. This sequence encodes CASMSFTGTGTYGYTF.

This clone was seen a few times. J is TRBJ1-5 and V is TRBV27; 7 nucleotides agree with TRBD1. Germline assignment: CDR1 MNHEY and CDR2 SMNVEV (reference sequence). CDR3 length: 16 amino acids. The trim removed 4 bases at V and 3 bases at J, leaving 9 bases unmatched. The CDR3 DNA reads TGTGCCAGCAGTTCCAGGAGGGGGCCGATCAATCAGCCCCAGCATTTT. Translating gives CASSSRRGPINQPQHF.

The genes are TRBV29-1 and TRBJ1-6, with D possibly being TRBD1 (5 bases). The germline V gene has CDR1 SQVTM and CDR2 ANQGSEA. This CDR3 comprises 13 residues. V lost 7 bases to trimming and J lost 9 bases, with 16 bases between them. CDR3 coding DNA: TGCAGCGCGACAGAAGGTGCCTCTTCACCCCTCCACTTT. It translates to CSATEGASSPLHF.

This clone was seen once. V gene TRBV28 combines with J gene TRBJ2-7; the D gene is possibly TRBD2 (6 bases). CDR1 MDHEN and CDR2 SYDVKM come from the germline V gene. V lost 8 bases and J lost 1, with 18 bases in between. The CDR3 contains 15 residues. The CDR3 DNA reads as TGTGCCAGCTCAACCCCATGGGGGACTTCCTACGAGCAGTACTTC. Protein sequence: CASSTPWGTSYEQYF.

The CDR3 loop is CASSLGAATNEKLFF. In DNA form, the CDR3 reads TGCGCCAGCAGCTTGGGTGCAGCAACTAATGAAAAACTGTTTTTT. This sequence joins TRBV5-1 and TRBJ1-4; no definite D call. Trimming shortened V by 0 bases and J by 0 bases, and 6 bases separated the two germline ends. Looked up from germline, CDR1 is SGHRS and CDR2 is YFSETQ. The CDR3 spans 15 residues.

The chain employs TRBV7-2 and TRBJ2-7; D possibly corresponds to TRBD2 (5 bases). Trimming stripped 5 bases from V and 7 bases from J, with 15 bases between. Germline CDR1 reads SGHTA; CDR2 reads FQGNSA. CDR3 length: 13 residues. This CDR3 reads CASSLLRAAEQYF. As DNA, the CDR3 is TGTGCCAGCAGCCTCCTGCGGGCCGCAGAGCAGTACTTC.

The rearrangement joins TRBV28 to TRBJ2-7, with D unresolved. The length of the CDR3 is 14 residues. V shed 3 bases and J shed 7 bases, with 16 bases lying between them. Germline V lookup: CDR1 MDHEN, CDR2 SYDVKM. DNA for the CDR3: TGTGCCAGCAGTTTTCGAGACGGAGTACGAGAGCAGTACTTC. It is translated as CASSFRDGVREQYF.

The rearrangement joins TRBV3-1 (or the pseudogene TRBV3-2) to TRBJ2-7; 12 bases fit TRBD1. This CDR3 contains 16 residues. V trimming: 2 bases; J trimming: 6 bases; junction bases outside the gene matches: 8. Germline V CDR1 and CDR2: LGHDT, YNNKEL (reference sequence). The CDR3 reads CASSQPIGTGGLEQYF. The CDR3 DNA reads as TGTGCCAGCAGCCAACCGATTGGGACAGGGGGCCTCGAGCAGTACTTC.

In this sample, this clone turned up a few times. The V and J genes are TRBV14 and TRBJ2-5; 12 bases agree with TRBD1. V lost 0 bases to trimming and J lost 0 bases; unmatched junction nucleotides: 8. This CDR3 is 19 amino acids long. CDR1 SGHDN and CDR2 FVKESK come from the germline V gene. The CDR3 DNA reads TGTGCCAGCAGCCAAGAGGGACAGGGGGCCCCAAGGTACCAAGAGACCCAGTACTTC. This sequence encodes CASSQEGQGAPRYQETQYF.

The V and J genes are TRBV7-2 and TRBJ2-5; a possible D gene is TRBD1 (5 bases). CDR3 size: 14 residues. CDR1 is SGHTA, CDR2 FQGNSA, per germline. Deletions cut 0 bases from V and 14 bases from J, with 19 bases between. The CDR3 nucleotides are TGTGCCAGCAGCTTAGCGGCCCAGGGCAGCGACATTTACTTC. It encodes CASSLAAQGSDIYF.

The rearrangement uses TRBV7-2 and TRBJ2-1; D uncertain. This CDR3 is 14 amino acids long. V lost 5 bases to trimming and J lost 2 bases, with 10 bases between them. Germline loops: CDR1 SGHTA, CDR2 FQGNSA. DNA for the CDR3: TGTGCCAGCAGCCCCTATGATACCTACAATGAGCAGTTCTTC. It encodes CASSPYDTYNEQFF.

V is TRBV18 and J is TRBJ2-6; possible D gene TRBD1, 6 bases. CDR1 KGHSH and CDR2 LQKENI come from the germline V gene. Deletions cut 3 bases from V and 0 bases from J, with 24 bases between. The CDR3 consists of 21 residues. CDR3 amino acids: CASSPTTLPTGLGSGANVLTF. The CDR3 nucleotides are TGTGCCAGCTCACCCACCACTTTACCGACAGGTTTGGGCTCTGGGGCCAACGTCCTGACTTTC.

The chain is built from TRBV18 and TRBJ2-2; 7 bases are shared with TRBD1. From germline, CDR1 is KGHSH and CDR2 LQKENI. V lost 3 bases, J lost 3 bases, and 7 bases stayed unmatched. The length of the CDR3 is 16 residues. Here the CDR3 DNA reads TGTGCCAGCTCACCTGCCCGGACAGGCGACACCGGGGAGCTGTTTTTT. This sequence encodes CASSPARTGDTGELFF. Variable domain in full (rest from reference TRBV18 and TRBJ2-2): NAGVMQNPRHLVRRRGQEARLRCSPMKGHSHVYWYRQLPEEGLKFMVYLQKENIIDESGMPKERFSAEFPKEGPSILRIQQVVRGDSAAYFCASSPARTGDTGELFFGEGSRLTVL.

This clone was found once. The chain joins TRBV10-1 to TRBJ1-1; 7 nucleotides agree with TRBD1. Looked up from germline, CDR1 is WNHNN and CDR2 is SYGVQD (reference sequence). The trim removed 3 bases at V and 1 base at J, leaving 5 bases unmatched. The CDR3 contains 15 residues. DNA for the CDR3: TGCGCCAGCAGTGAACAGGGGACCCGGAACACTGAAGCTTTCTTT. Translated, it gives CASSEQGTRNTEAFF.

V gene TRBV6-5 combines with J gene TRBJ1-2; 7 bases line up with TRBD1. The V segment lost 0 bases and the J segment 4 bases; nucleotides outside the gene matches: 5. The CDR3 consists of 15 residues. In germline, CDR1 is MNHEY, CDR2 SVGAGI. CDR3 nucleotides: TGTGCCAGCAGTTACTCGCCCAGGGGGTTCTATGGCTACACCTTC. Translating it yields CASSYSPRGFYGYTF.

The chain recombines TRBV11-2 with TRBJ1-5; 8 bases align to TRBD1. The germline V gene encodes CDR1 SGHAT and CDR2 FQNNGV. The length of the CDR3 is 14 residues. Trimming removed 5 bases from V and 6 bases from J; junction bases left unmatched: 6. CDR3 nucleotide sequence: TGTGCCAGCAGCATCCAGGGGGCTGTTCAGCCCCAGCATTTT. Protein: CASSIQGAVQPQHF. Looking up the rest from reference TRBV11-2 and TRBJ1-5 gives the full variable domain: EAGVAQSPRYKIIEKRQSVAFWCNPISGHATLYWYQQILGQGPKLLIQFQNNGVVDDSQLPKDRFSAERLKGVDSTLKIQPAKLEDSAVYLCASSIQGAVQPQHFGDGTRLSIL.

The chain couples TRBV6-5 to TRBJ2-5, with 7 bases identical to TRBD1. V gave up 1 base and J gave up 4 bases; unmatched junction bases: 6. The CDR3 has 15 residues. Germline-derived CDR1 and CDR2 are MNHEY and SVGAGI. The CDR3 is CASSYLNRDRETQYF. The CDR3 coding sequence is TGTGCCAGCAGTTACTTAAACCGGGACAGAGAGACCCAGTACTTC.

With regard to this clone: At one end, the junction sequence differs from germline, possibly due to a read error. The chain combines TRBV7-7 with TRBJ2-1; either TRBD1 or TRBD2 may fit D (5 bases each). The germline V gene has CDR1 SSHAT and CDR2 FNYEAQ (reference sequence). The CDR3 loop spans 15 amino acids. The CDR3 DNA is TGTGCTAGCAGCTTAGCGCAGGGCGGTCGGGATGAGCAGTTCTTC. Translation: CASSLAQGGRDEQFF.